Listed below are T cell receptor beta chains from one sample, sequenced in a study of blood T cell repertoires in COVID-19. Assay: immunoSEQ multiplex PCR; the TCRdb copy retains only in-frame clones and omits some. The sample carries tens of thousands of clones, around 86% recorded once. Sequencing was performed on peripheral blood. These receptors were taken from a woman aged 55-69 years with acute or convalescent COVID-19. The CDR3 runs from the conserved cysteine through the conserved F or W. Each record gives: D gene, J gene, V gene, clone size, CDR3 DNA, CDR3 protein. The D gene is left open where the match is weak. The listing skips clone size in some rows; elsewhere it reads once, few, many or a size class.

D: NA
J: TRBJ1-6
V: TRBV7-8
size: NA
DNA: TGTGCCAGCAACAAAAACAGGGACGTCCGTACCCTCCACTTT
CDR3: CASNKNRDVRTLHF

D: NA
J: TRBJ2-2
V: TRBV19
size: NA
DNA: TGTGCCAGTAGTATCCGAACAGCTAACACCGGGGAGCTGTTTTTT
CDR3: CASSIRTANTGELFF

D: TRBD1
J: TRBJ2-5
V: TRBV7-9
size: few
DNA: TGTGCCAGCAGCTTAGGGACAGGGTGGGGACAAGAGACCCAGTACTTC
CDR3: CASSLGTGWGQETQYF

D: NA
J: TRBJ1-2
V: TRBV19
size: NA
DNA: TGTGCCAGTAGTATTACAGGGCTGGCTAACTATGGCTACACCTTC
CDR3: CASSITGLANYGYTF

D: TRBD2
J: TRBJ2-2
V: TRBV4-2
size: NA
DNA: TGTGCCAGCAGCCAAACCTTAGCGGGAGGGCCGCAGGGGGAGCTGTTTTTT
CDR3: CASSQTLAGGPQGELFF

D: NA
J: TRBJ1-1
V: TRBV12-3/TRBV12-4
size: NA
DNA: TGTGCCAGCAGCGAGGCGGGGGACACTGAAGCTTTCTTT
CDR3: CASSEAGDTEAFF

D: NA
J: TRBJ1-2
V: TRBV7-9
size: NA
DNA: TGTGCCAGCAGCCACAATGCCAGGGGAAGCTATGGCTACACCTTC
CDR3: CASSHNARGSYGYTF

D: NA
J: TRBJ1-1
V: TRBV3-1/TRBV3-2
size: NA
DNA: TGTGCCAGCAGCCTAGGGGGTAAGAACACTGAAGCTTTCTTT
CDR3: CASSLGGKNTEAFF

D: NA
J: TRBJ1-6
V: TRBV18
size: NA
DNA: TGTGCCAGCTCACCGGGCGGTGGGGGGGGACAAGGTTCACCCCTCCACTTT
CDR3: CASSPGGGGGQGSPLHF

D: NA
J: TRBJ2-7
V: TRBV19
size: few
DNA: TGTGCCACATCTGCTGTGGTCCTTGGACAGAGCTCCTACGAGCAGTACTTC
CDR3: CATSAVVLGQSSYEQYF

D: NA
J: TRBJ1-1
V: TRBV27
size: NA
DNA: TGTGCCAGCAGTTTATCTTTACAGGGCACTGAAGCTTTCTTT
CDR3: CASSLSLQGTEAFF

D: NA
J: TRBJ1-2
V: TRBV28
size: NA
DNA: TGTGCCAGCAGTCCCCCGACTGGGTCGTATGGCTACACCTTC
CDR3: CASSPPTGSYGYTF

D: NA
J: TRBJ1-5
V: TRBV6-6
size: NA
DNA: TGTGCCAGCAGCGACAGAAACAATCAGCCCCAGCATTTT
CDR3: CASSDRNNQPQHF

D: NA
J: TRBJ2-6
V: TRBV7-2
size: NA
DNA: TGTGCCAGCAGCATCATGAGCTCTGGGGCCAACGTCCTGACTTTC
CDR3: CASSIMSSGANVLTF

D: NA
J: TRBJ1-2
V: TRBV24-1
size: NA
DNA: TGTGCCACCAGTGATTCTTTACAGTTATCTGGCTACACCTTC
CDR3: CATSDSLQLSGYTF

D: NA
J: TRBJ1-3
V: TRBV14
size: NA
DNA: TGTGCCAGCAGCCAATTGGGGAGGACGACTCTCGGAAACACCATATATTTT
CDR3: CASSQLGRTTLGNTIYF

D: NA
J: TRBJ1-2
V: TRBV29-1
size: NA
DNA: TGCAGCGTTGAAGGCCAGGGGACTATCTATGGCTACACCTTC
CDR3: CSVEGQGTIYGYTF

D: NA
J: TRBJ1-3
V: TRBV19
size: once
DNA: TGTGCCAGTACCCTCAGCGGCGGATACTCTGGAAACACCATATATTTT
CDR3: CASTLSGGYSGNTIYF

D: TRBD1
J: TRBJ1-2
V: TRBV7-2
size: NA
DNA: TGTGCCAGCAGTCCCGACAGGGTCTATGGCTACACCTTC
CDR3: CASSPDRVYGYTF

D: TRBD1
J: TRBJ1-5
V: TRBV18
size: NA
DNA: TGTGCCAGCTCTCATACAGGGGCCCGATATAGCAATCAGCCCCAGCATTTT
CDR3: CASSHTGARYSNQPQHF

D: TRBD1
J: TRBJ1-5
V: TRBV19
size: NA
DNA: TGTGCCAGTAAGGCTTTTGACAGGGGGACTGAGCCCCAGCATTTT
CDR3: CASKAFDRGTEPQHF

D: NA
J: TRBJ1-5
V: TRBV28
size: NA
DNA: TGTGCCAGCAGCTATACAGGGCCCCGGCAGCCCCAGCATTTT
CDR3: CASSYTGPRQPQHF

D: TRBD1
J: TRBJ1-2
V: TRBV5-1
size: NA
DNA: TGCGCCAGCAGCCCAGGGGACAGGGGGTCTGGTGGCTACACCTTC
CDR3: CASSPGDRGSGGYTF

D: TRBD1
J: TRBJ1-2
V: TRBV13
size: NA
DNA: TGTGCCAGCAGCTCGTCGACAGGGTTTCTTGATGGCTACACCTTC
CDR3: CASSSSTGFLDGYTF

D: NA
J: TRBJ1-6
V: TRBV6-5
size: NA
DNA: TGTGCCAGCACAAGGGGTGAGAATTCACCCCTCCACTTT
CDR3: CASTRGENSPLHF

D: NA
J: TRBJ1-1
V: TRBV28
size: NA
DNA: TGTGCCAGCAGCCCGGGGGTTACTGAAGCTTTCTTT
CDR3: CASSPGVTEAFF

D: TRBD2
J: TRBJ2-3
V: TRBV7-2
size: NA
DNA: TGTGCCAGCAGCTTGACGGGACTAGGCACAGATACGCAGTATTTT
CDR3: CASSLTGLGTDTQYF

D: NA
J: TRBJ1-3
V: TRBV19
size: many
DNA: TGTGCCAGTTCGCCCCCGGGTCGGGGAAACACCATATATTTT
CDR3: CASSPPGRGNTIYF

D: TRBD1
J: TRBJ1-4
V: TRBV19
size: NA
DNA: TGTGCCAGTAGTATCCTTCTGTTACTGAGGACAGGGCAGCGGAAACTGTTTTTT
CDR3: CASSILLLLRTGQRKLFF

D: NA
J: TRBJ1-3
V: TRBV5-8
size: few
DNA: TGTGCCAGCGGAGGGGGGGTCTCTGGAAACACCATATATTTT
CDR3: CASGGGVSGNTIYF

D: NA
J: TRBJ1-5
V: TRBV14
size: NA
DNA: TGTGCCAGCAGCCAAGACGGGAATCAGCCCCAGCATTTT
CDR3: CASSQDGNQPQHF

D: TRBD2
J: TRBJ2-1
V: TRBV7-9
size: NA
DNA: TGTGCCAGCAGCTTAAAGCGGGAGGGCCTGTCGGGTTCCTACAATGAGCAGTTCTTC
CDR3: CASSLKREGLSGSYNEQFF

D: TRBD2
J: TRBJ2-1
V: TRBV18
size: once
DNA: TGTGCCAGCTCACCAGAGCGGCTAGCGGGGAAAGAGCAGTTCTTC
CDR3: CASSPERLAGKEQFF